These T cell receptor beta chains were read from a single sample in a study of T cells in Graves' hyperthyroidism and ophthalmopathy. TCRdb fed the multiplex PCR reads into MiXCR, producing one record per CDR3 protein. The repertoire holds about 210,000 distinct CDR3 sequences, about a sixth seen once, with roughly 53% in the top ten. The sequencing input was blood. These receptor sequences come from a man over 45 with Graves' hyperthyroidism. Each CDR3 is given with its conserved first and last residue. The D gene is left open where the match is weak. Size is omitted from some rows. Given values are once, few, many or a class for expanded clones.

v_gene,abundance,d_gene,j_gene,CDR3aa,CDR3nt
TRBV27,NA,TRBD2,TRBJ2-7,CASRPGLARYEQYF,TGTGCCAGCAGGCCGGGACTAGCGAGATACGAGCAGTACTTC
TRBV5-1,NA,NA,TRBJ1-4,CASSQGFSSEKLFF,TGCGCCAGCAGCCAGGGGTTTTCCTCTGAAAAACTGTTTTTT
TRBV5-1,many,NA,TRBJ1-2,CASSMNSPHTGYTF,TGCGCCAGCAGTATGAATAGTCCCCACACGGGCTACACCTTC
TRBV5-1,NA,NA,TRBJ2-3,CASKGGRATDTQYF,TGCGCCAGTAAAGGGGGGCGAGCCACAGATACGCAGTATTTT
TRBV20-1,few,NA,TRBJ2-1,CSARWNEQFF,TGCAGTGCTAGATGGAATGAGCAGTTCTTC
TRBV20-1,NA,TRBD2,TRBJ2-3,CSETLAERGYTQYF,TGCAGTGAGACCCTAGCGGAGCGGGGGTATACGCAGTATTTT
TRBV28,many,NA,TRBJ2-1,CASSFTPTEQFF,TGTGCCAGCAGCTTTACTCCCACCGAGCAGTTCTTC
TRBV28,many,NA,TRBJ1-4,CASTLGLRYEKLFF,TGTGCCAGCACCCTAGGGCTGAGGTATGAAAAACTGTTTTTT
TRBV7-9,NA,TRBD1,TRBJ1-1,CASSPTGGAGLLF,TGTGCCAGCAGCCCAACAGGGGGCGCCGGGCTACTCTTT
TRBV19,NA,NA,TRBJ2-1,CASSVTGPYNEQFF,TGTGCCAGTAGTGTGACGGGACCGTACAATGAGCAGTTCTTC
TRBV15,NA,TRBD1,TRBJ1-1,CATSTTGGGPFF,TGTGCCACCAGCACGACAGGGGGAGGGCCTTTCTTT
TRBV27,few,NA,TRBJ2-1,CASSSPNNEQFF,TGTGCCAGCAGTTCTCCCAACAATGAGCAGTTCTTC
TRBV12-3/TRBV12-4,many,NA,TRBJ1-5,CASSLGGSYSNQPQHF,TGTGCCAGCAGTTTAGGGGGCAGCTATAGCAATCAGCCCCAGCATTTT
TRBV9,NA,NA,TRBJ2-1,CASSVGGRRGGTYNEQFF,TGTGCCAGCAGCGTAGGTGGGAGGAGGGGTGGGACCTACAATGAGCAGTTCTTC
TRBV9,NA,TRBD2,TRBJ2-3,CASSSLDGSGNTDTQYF,TGTGCCAGCAGCTCCCTGGATGGTAGCGGGAACACAGATACGCAGTATTTT
TRBV18,many,NA,TRBJ1-1,CASSADANEDTEAFF,TGTGCCAGCTCAGCGGACGCTAATGAGGACACTGAAGCTTTCTTT
TRBV7-9,few,NA,TRBJ1-6,CASSLSPSPLHF,TGTGCCAGCAGCTTAAGTCCATCACCCCTCCACTTT
TRBV15,NA,NA,TRBJ2-3,CATSRVIADTQYF,TGTGCCACCAGCAGAGTGATTGCGGATACGCAGTATTTT
TRBV11-2,many,TRBD2,TRBJ2-6,CASSSGLGSGRSGANVLTF,TGTGCCAGCAGCTCAGGTCTTGGGAGCGGGAGATCTGGGGCCAACGTCCTGACTTTC
TRBV6-1,NA,TRBD1,TRBJ1-4,CASTAASDRAKLFF,TGTGCCAGCACTGCAGCCTCGGACAGGGCAAAACTGTTTTTT
TRBV20-1,NA,NA,TRBJ2-1,CSAWDRGVLAGGPHEQFF,TGCAGTGCTTGGGACAGGGGGGTGCTAGCGGGAGGGCCCCATGAGCAGTTCTTC
TRBV20-1,NA,NA,TRBJ1-1,CSARGPSWGGTEAFF,TGCAGTGCTAGGGGCCCGTCGTGGGGCGGCACTGAAGCTTTCTTT
TRBV10-3,NA,NA,TRBJ2-7,CAISQGSSYEQYF,TGTGCCATTAGCCAGGGGTCTTCGTACGAGCAGTACTTC
TRBV7-2,NA,TRBD2,TRBJ2-5,CASSLLAGRETQYF,TGTGCCAGCAGCTTACTAGCGGGAAGAGAGACCCAGTACTTC
TRBV19,NA,NA,TRBJ2-5,CASSRQGETQYF,TGTGCCAGTAGCCGGCAGGGGGAGACCCAGTACTTC
TRBV6-1,few,NA,TRBJ1-5,CASSAPTGRGGNQPQHF,TGTGCCAGCAGTGCCCCCACGGGACGCGGAGGCAATCAGCCCCAGCATTTT
TRBV20-1,NA,TRBD2,TRBJ2-3,CSAREAYLAGYTDTQYF,TGCAGTGCTAGAGAGGCTTATCTAGCGGGGTACACAGATACGCAGTATTTT
TRBV28,NA,TRBD1,TRBJ1-4,CASRARGGGEKLFF,TGTGCCAGCCGTGCCAGGGGGGGCGGTGAAAAACTGTTTTTT
TRBV9,many,NA,TRBJ2-1,CASSVSGQSMNEQFF,TGTGCCAGCAGCGTTTCGGGGCAGAGCATGAATGAGCAGTTCTTC
TRBV30,many,NA,TRBJ2-1,CAWSGRESYNEQFF,TGTGCCTGGAGTGGGAGGGAGAGCTACAATGAGCAGTTCTTC
TRBV28,many,NA,TRBJ1-1,CASREVMNTEAFF,TGTGCCAGCAGGGAGGTGATGAACACTGAAGCTTTCTTT
TRBV5-1,many,NA,TRBJ1-1,CASSPSGGSVSEAFF,TGCGCCAGCAGCCCATCGGGGGGATCTGTCTCTGAAGCTTTCTTT
TRBV12-3/TRBV12-4,few,NA,TRBJ1-6,CASSLAQGVGDSPLHF,TGTGCCAGCAGTTTAGCACAGGGTGTAGGTGATTCACCCCTCCACTTT
TRBV18,NA,NA,TRBJ2-2,CASSPARSRLTGELFF,TGTGCCAGCTCACCGGCCCGATCCCGGCTCACCGGGGAGCTGTTTTTT
TRBV20-1,many,NA,TRBJ2-2,CSAQDGTGELFF,TGCAGTGCTCAGGACGGCACCGGGGAGCTGTTTTTT
TRBV4-1,many,NA,TRBJ2-7,CASSQVYGYEQYF,TGCGCCAGCAGCCAAGTATACGGCTACGAGCAGTACTTC
TRBV19,few,TRBD2,TRBJ2-1,CASRLGGGPYNEQFF,TGTGCCAGTAGATTGGGGGGAGGGCCCTACAATGAGCAGTTCTTC
TRBV30,many,TRBD2,TRBJ2-7,CAWSGAGGLDEQYF,TGTGCCTGGAGTGGAGCGGGAGGGCTGGACGAGCAGTACTTC
TRBV6-1,NA,NA,TRBJ1-2,CASSKDRFGYGYTF,TGTGCCAGCAGTAAGGACAGATTTGGCTATGGCTACACCTTC
TRBV18,many,TRBD1,TRBJ1-1,CASSPETGTEAFF,TGTGCCAGCTCACCAGAGACAGGGACTGAAGCTTTCTTT
TRBV19,NA,TRBD1,TRBJ1-1,CARLRDSFNTEAFF,TGTGCCAGACTCCGGGACAGTTTTAACACTGAAGCTTTCTTT
TRBV7-3,many,TRBD2,TRBJ2-1,CASSSSGGPHLEQFF,TGTGCCAGCAGCTCTAGCGGGGGGCCCCATTTAGAGCAGTTCTTC
TRBV20-1,NA,NA,TRBJ2-2,CSAAHAGLIRTGELFF,TGCAGTGCCGCCCACGCGGGGTTGATTCGCACCGGGGAGCTGTTTTTT
TRBV2,many,TRBD2,TRBJ2-2,CASSETSGSIGELFF,TGTGCCAGCAGTGAAACTAGCGGGAGCATCGGGGAGCTGTTTTTT
TRBV28,many,TRBD2,TRBJ2-7,CASSTGLAGDPHEQYF,TGTGCCAGCTCGACGGGACTAGCGGGAGATCCCCACGAGCAGTACTTC
TRBV3-1,many,NA,TRBJ2-3,CASSQDGTDTQYF,TGTGCCAGCAGCCAAGACGGGACAGATACGCAGTATTTT
TRBV6-1,few,NA,TRBJ2-4,CASSYAPRRGAKNIQYF,TGTGCCAGCAGCTACGCCCCTCGGAGGGGTGCGAAAAACATTCAGTACTTC
TRBV6-4,few,NA,TRBJ2-7,CASSEVWSSSYEQYF,TGTGCCAGCAGTGAAGTTTGGTCAAGCTCCTACGAGCAGTACTTC
TRBV28,many,NA,TRBJ2-1,CASSLFRSEQFF,TGTGCCAGCAGTTTATTTCGGTCTGAGCAGTTCTTC
TRBV19,few,TRBD2,TRBJ2-4,CASSWPHYRTSGRGDAKNIQYF,TGTGCCAGTAGTTGGCCCCACTACCGGACTAGCGGGAGAGGGGATGCCAAAAACATTCAGTACTTC
TRBV5-1,few,TRBD1,TRBJ1-4,CASGPDRDGEKLFF,TGTGCCAGCGGCCCTGACAGGGATGGGGAAAAACTGTTTTTT
TRBV5-6,few,TRBD2,TRBJ2-5,CASSKRLAGVGETQYF,TGTGCCAGCAGCAAACGACTAGCGGGAGTAGGGGAGACCCAGTACTTC